This TCR beta chain was identified during a study of T cells after yellow fever vaccination. TCRdb re-derived calls from the 5' RACE reads in MiXCR, one entry per CDR3 protein. The sample has 300,000 or so distinct CDR3 sequences; 8.5% to 10% are singletons. The junction had 5 bases not matched to a gene; V was cut back by 4 bases and J by 3 bases. The CDR3 length is 16 residues. The V gene's germline CDR1 is SGHRS and CDR2 YFSETQ. This TCR was recovered from a young man who received the YFV17D yellow fever vaccine. The rearrangement joins TRBV5-1 to TRBJ2-2; TRBD2 matches 11 bases. The sample was CD4+ T cells sorted from PBMCs, taken 5 days after the yellow fever booster vaccination. The CDR3 spells CASSPSSGGYTGELFF. The CDR3 DNA sequence: TGCGCCAGCAGCCCGTCTAGCGGGGGGTACACCGGGGAGCTGTTTTTT.